This note documents a single TCR beta chain sequence. The data stem from a study of blood T cell repertoires in COVID-19. The data were produced by immunoSEQ multiplex PCR, yet TCRdb's version contains in-frame clones alone and is incomplete. The top ten clones hold about 20% of a sample with 180,000 or so clones, around 85% of them seen once. Looked up from germline, CDR1 is MNHEY and CDR2 is SVGEGT. Trimming took 4 bases from V and 4 from J; bases not matched to a gene: 6. The CDR3 sequence is 14 residues long. The gene calls are TRBV6-2 or TRBV6-3 and TRBJ2-7, with 8 bases that match TRBD2. The source is a person aged 70 to 85 with COVID-19, enrolled during active disease. Sequencing was carried out using peripheral blood. CDR3 DNA: TGTGCCAGCAGTTTTAGCGGGGAAGGGTACGAGCAGTACTTC. This codes for CASSFSGEGYEQYF.